This T cell receptor (beta chain) was profiled in a study of blood T cell repertoires in COVID-19 (dated by TCRdb to the early 2020s). At the level of the whole study: Samples covering the acute and convalescent phases of COVID-19 were provided by collaborators in the United States, Italy and Spain. The repertoires were made available in a free public database intended to serve as a resource for research on the immune response to SARS-CoV-2. The sample metadata nearly always contained a de-identified subject ID, COVID-19 status, age in years and sex. Where available, HLA class I and class II types were taken from metadata supplied by the sample provider and were not determined by assay-based typing. The samples were drawn from the first 160 participants of the ongoing ImmuneRACE study and from 1,254 subjects provided by 6 global collaborators. The dataset comprised deeply sampled blood TCRbeta repertoires from subjects exposed to, actively infected with, or recovered from COVID-19. The prospective study material was composed of cDNA or gDNA derived from T cells, B-cell-depleted T cells, or PBMCs.

General study outcomes and caveats: Clinical and demographic metadata were provided uncurated, with the amount varying by source and participant.

TCRbeta CDR3 regions were amplified from genomic DNA using the immunoSEQ Assay, a bias-controlled multiplex PCR. As for the original processing: Nucleated cell counts per sample were estimated from amplification of reference gene primers within the assay. To quantify the absolute abundance of each unique TCRbeta CDR3 rearrangement, sequence reads were collapsed and filtered. Productive Simpson clonality was computed per sample as the square root of Simpson's diversity index over productive rearrangements. TCRdb provides this immuneACCESS table in a form limited to in-frame rearrangements. Some clones are lacking; in checked studies, under half of them reflect an unresolved V gene, and why the rest are absent is not known. Clone size and V and J calls were adopted from that table, with D and trimming inferred from the DNA. The sample records about 140,000 clones, roughly 83% of which are singletons. 4.5% to 6% of the sample goes to the ten largest clones.

In the prospective study, participants were about 18 to 89 years old, resided in about two dozen geographic areas of the United States, and were enrolled through a virtual design. In the prospective study, cohorts were assigned on the basis of participant-reported clinical history obtained from a screening survey and a study questionnaire. Mobile phlebotomists in the prospective study collected whole blood, serum and a nasopharyngeal or oropharyngeal swab from every participant. Additional blood draws and questionnaires over a roughly two-month period could optionally be provided by prospective study participants. Before DNA extraction, prospective study blood samples were shipped either frozen or at room temperature. V is shortened by 3 bases, J by 4 bases, and the region joining them spans 10 bases. Sequences MRHNA (CDR1) and SNTAGT (CDR2) are obtained from the germline V gene. Inclusive of the bounding cysteine and phenylalanine, the CDR3 is 14 residues long. Kept here is only the CDR3 DNA, which spans 42 bases and is read in frame from base 1.

Notes on this clone: Its antigen target is currently unknown. Base-call qualities are not available, and no considerably larger clone is one nucleotide away.

The receptor chain draws on TRBV6-4 and TRBJ1-3; the D gene assignment is ambiguous. The receptor comes from a middle-aged man with acute COVID-19. The sequenced material came from PBMCs or T cells enriched from blood (not recorded which). The DNA sequence is as follows: TGTGCCAGCAGTGAGACTAAAGCAGGAAACACCATATATTTT. This sequence encodes CASSETKAGNTIYF.